Sequencing of this T cell receptor (beta chain) was carried out in a study of tumor-infiltrating lymphocytes in primary liver carcinoma (TCRdb year 2017). Some background on the complete study: Surgical resection was performed in China between 2015 and March 2016 on 5 or 6 patients with histopathologically diagnosed primary liver carcinoma. The five patients, three men and two women aged 30 to 69 years, had hepatocellular carcinoma (four) or combined HCC and intrahepatic cholangiocarcinoma (one). The five patients had tumors of stage T1-T3 N0M0, with maximum diameters ranging from about 4.2 to 11 cm. Each sample produced roughly 3.65 to 7.13 million productive TCRbeta reads, and read depth showed no significant difference between tissue types. TCRbeta repertoire sequencing, expression microarrays and whole-exome sequencing were combined in the study across five regions of each liver tumor, with adjacent normal tissue and blood also included. TCRbeta repertoire sequencing covered 35 or so specimens from 5 patients: approximately 25 tumor regions, 5 adjacent noncancerous liver tissues and 5 peripheral blood samples. High reproducibility was observed for the technical replicate repertoires, with mean shared-clone rates about 0.89 and correlation coefficients above 0.95. General findings and caveats noted by the study authors: The top 250 clones accounted for a significantly greater share of the repertoire in tumors than in blood (p = 0.039). Comparison of CD4+ and CD8+ T cell repertoires was precluded by the use of bulk unsorted samples. The study included only five patients, and the authors note findings should be validated in a larger study. Pairs of tumor regions showed greater repertoire overlap (mean approximately 35%) than tumor-adjacent pairs (around 17%) or tumor-blood pairs (approximately 15%), which is consistent with antigen-driven expansion. Because sequencing covered only the TCR beta chain and unpaired alpha chains were not captured, true repertoire diversity is likely underestimated.

Details on this clonotype: Its antigen is currently not known. Nothing much larger sits one base from this clone, and base qualities are not available.

The CDR3, cysteine through phenylalanine, is 15 amino acids long. CDR3 DNA only is kept here, 45 bases in frame from base 1. The germline V and J ends show losses of 3 bases and 14 bases respectively, and no gene match explains 12 bases of the junction. Starting from roughly 500 ng total RNA, TCRbeta-specific cDNA was produced by reverse transcription with a constant-region primer and ProtoScript II reverse transcriptase. Construction of the TCRbeta libraries relied on three nested rounds of multiplex PCR, following a slightly modified ARM-PCR procedure. Each of the first two PCR rounds ran for around 9 cycles and used multiplex TRBV1-TRBV30 forward primers together with a Cbeta reverse primer. A final 25-cycle PCR with Deep VentR polymerase added sample barcodes and Illumina adapters. Amplicons of 200-500 bp were gel-purified with a QIAquick gel extraction kit before sequencing. An Illumina HiSeq 2500 was used to sequence the TCRbeta amplicons, generating 250-bp paired-end reads. As for the authors' bioinformatics: Trimmomatic v0.33 was used to quality-trim the reads, and FLASH v1.2.11 was used to merge paired reads so that full CDR3 sequences could be recovered. V, D and J germline segments were assigned to the rearranged TCRbeta sequences by MiGEC v1.2.1b. Clonotype statistics and Shannon-Wiener diversity indices were calculated with VDJtools v1.0.0. To cut down on sampling bias, every analysis after diversity analysis relied on just the 250 most abundant clonotypes from each sample. TCRdb trimmed public reads at Q25 via fastp, called clones via MiXCR and kept in-frame beta chains. Each entry is one CDR3 protein sequence, shown with its most common DNA and genes. V and J calls and clone size were set by TCRdb, not the authors. A total of 300,000 to 400,000 distinct CDR3 sequences appear in this sample, roughly two thirds of them only once. The ten largest clonotypes hold 5% to 6.5% of the sample.

RNA from unsorted whole blood was extracted with TRIzol reagent, and germline DNA was obtained with the DNeasy Blood & Tissue kit. At the time of sampling, the patients were treatment-naive and had chronic HBV infection. Before surgery, 3 to 4.5 milliliters of peripheral blood were collected into K2EDTA tubes. This chain joins TRBV12-3 or TRBV12-4 to TRBJ2-1, with 11 bases aligning to TRBD2. This TCR was recovered from a man aged 40-55 years with primary liver carcinoma and hepatitis B virus infection. Sequencing input: peripheral blood. The CDR3 is CASSLTGTSGPCEFF. The nucleotide sequence is given as TGTGCCAGCAGTTTGACTGGGACTAGCGGACCCTGTGAGTTCTTC.